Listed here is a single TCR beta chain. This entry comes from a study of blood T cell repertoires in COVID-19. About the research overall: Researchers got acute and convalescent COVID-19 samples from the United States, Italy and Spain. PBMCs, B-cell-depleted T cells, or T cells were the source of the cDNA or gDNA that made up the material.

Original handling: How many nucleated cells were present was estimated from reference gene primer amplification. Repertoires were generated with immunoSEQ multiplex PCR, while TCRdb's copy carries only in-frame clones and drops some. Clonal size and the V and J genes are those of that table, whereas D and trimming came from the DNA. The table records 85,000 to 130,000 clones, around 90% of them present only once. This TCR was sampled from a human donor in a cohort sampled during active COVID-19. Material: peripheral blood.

CDR3 DNA: TGTGCCAGCTCACCGGACCTAGCGGGACGCGAGCAGTACTTC. This encodes CASSPDLAGREQYF. V gene TRBV18 combines with J gene TRBJ2-7; 9 bases fit TRBD2. V trimming: 3 bases; J trimming: 6 bases; junction bases outside the gene matches: 6. Germline assignment: CDR1 KGHSH and CDR2 LQKENI. The CDR3 consists of 14 residues.